This T cell receptor beta chain was recovered during a study of metastatic and nonmetastatic thyroid tumors. About the research overall: Both malignant and benign thyroid patients supplied peripheral blood and tumor or nodule tissue samples, across which the repertoires of these patients were then compared.

With respect to this clone: Its antigen is not identified. At one boundary the junction diverges from the germline segment, which might be a read error.

Overall study findings and caveats: In blood and tumor, TCR beta diversity was reportedly significantly higher in malignant thyroid tumors than in benign nodules.

This CDR3 is 13 amino acids long. The germline gives CDR1 LGHNA, CDR2 YNFKEQ. Methods used by the authors: To classify distant metastasis in papillary thyroid cancer, a model was built from CDR3 differences across clinicopathological groups. TCRdb reanalyzed the PCR reads via MiXCR. Clone size and V and J calls follow TCRdb, not the original study. The sample lists approximately 22,000 clones; about an eighth were seen once. No treatment had been given to any patient before thyroid surgery. Source material: blood. The rearrangement links TRBV4-2 to TRBJ2-1; D unclear. The source is a female donor with papillary thyroid cancer or a benign thyroid nodule (not recorded which). Some clones in this sample may be carry-over from other donors' samples. CDR3 DNA: TGTGCCAACAGCCAAGAGATCTGGAATGAGCAGTTCTTC. The encoded protein is CANSQEIWNEQFF.